Presented here are 8 T cell receptor beta chains from one specimen sequenced in a study of control samples from healthy donors and cancer patients. Generated by immunoSEQ multiplex PCR, the TCRdb table keeps only in-frame clones and is missing some. The data show about 130,000 clones, with around 93% seen just once and roughly 8.8% held by the top ten. Input material: blood. The receptor source for this set is a man between 18 and 35 years old in good health.

V gene TRBV7-9 combines with J gene TRBJ1-1, with D unresolved. From germline, CDR1 is SEHNR and CDR2 FQNEAQ (reference sequence). The CDR3 runs to 13 residues. V lost 5 bases and J 7 bases, leaving 14 bases between the germline ends. CDR3 bases: TGTGCCAGCAGCCAAGTGGCATTCCATGAAGCTTTCTTT. It translates to CASSQVAFHEAFF.

The chain has TRBV27 and TRBJ1-1, with a tentative D call TRBD1 (5 bases). Germline CDR1 is MNHEY and CDR2 is SMNVEV (reference sequence). Trimming removed 10 bases from V and 1 base from J, with 13 bases in between. The CDR3 extends over 13 amino acids. In nucleotides, the CDR3 is TGTGCCACCGGGTGGGGCACGAACACTGAAGCTTTCTTT. It codes for CATGWGTNTEAFF.

The CDR3 loop is CASKQTSSYGYTF. The CDR3 region has the DNA TGTGCCAGCAAACAAACGTCCAGCTATGGCTACACCTTC. The chain carries TRBV3-1 (or the pseudogene TRBV3-2) and TRBJ1-2, with no clear D. Trimming took off 7 bases at V and 4 bases at J, with 13 bases between the two ends. Germline V lookup: CDR1 LGHDT, CDR2 YNNKEL (reference sequence). The length of the CDR3 is 13 residues.

V gene TRBV7-9 combines with J gene TRBJ1-1; no reliable D call. V was pared by 1 base and J by 1 base, with 7 bases between. This CDR3 contains 14 residues. Germline values: CDR1 SEHNR, CDR2 FQNEAQ (reference sequence). The CDR3 bases are TGTGCCAGCAGCTTAGGTCCGGGGAACACTGAAGCTTTCTTT. It encodes CASSLGPGNTEAFF. Based on the CDR3 plus reference TRBV7-9 and TRBJ1-1, the full variable domain is DTGVSQNPRHKITKRGQNVTFRCDPISEHNRLYWYRQTLGQGPEFLTYFQNEAQLEKSRLLSDRFSAERPKGSFSTLEIQRTEQGDSAMYLCASSLGPGNTEAFFGQGTRLTVV.

This chain uses TRBV20-1 with TRBJ1-2, with D possibly TRBD1 on 6 matching bases. There are 11 residues in the CDR3. V lost 3 bases, J lost 7 bases, and 9 bases lay in between. The germline gives CDR1 DFQATT, CDR2 SNEGSKA (reference sequence). The CDR3: CSARSGAGYTF. DNA of the CDR3: TGCAGTGCTAGGTCAGGGGCTGGCTACACCTTC.

V usage is TRBV19 and J usage is TRBJ2-3; 7 bases fit TRBD2. V shed 2 bases, J shed 0 bases, and the junction held 5 bases outside the gene matches. This CDR3 contains 16 residues. Per germline, CDR1 LNHDA and CDR2 SQIVND (reference sequence). CDR3 sequence reads: CASSILAEPSTDTQYF. CDR3 in DNA: TGTGCCAGTAGTATACTAGCGGAACCTAGCACAGATACGCAGTATTTT.

This clone came up once. The genes are TRBV9 and TRBJ1-1, with a tentative D call TRBD1 (6 bases). Germline V CDR1 and CDR2: SGDLS, YYNGEE. The CDR3 extends over 15 amino acids. V was pared by 3 bases and J by 4 bases, with 16 bases between. The CDR3 spells CASSAIQGGGTEAFF. The CDR3 bases are TGTGCCAGCAGCGCGATACAGGGAGGGGGCACTGAAGCTTTCTTT.

V gene TRBV2 combines with J gene TRBJ1-6; D is ambiguous. This CDR3 contains 14 residues. V was shortened by 7 bases and J by 0 bases, with 7 bases between the two germline ends. CDR1 is SNHLY, CDR2 FYNNEI, per germline. The CDR3 nucleotides are TGTGCCAGCAAAGAGGACTCCTATAATTCACCCCTCCACTTT. Amino acid sequence: CASKEDSYNSPLHF.